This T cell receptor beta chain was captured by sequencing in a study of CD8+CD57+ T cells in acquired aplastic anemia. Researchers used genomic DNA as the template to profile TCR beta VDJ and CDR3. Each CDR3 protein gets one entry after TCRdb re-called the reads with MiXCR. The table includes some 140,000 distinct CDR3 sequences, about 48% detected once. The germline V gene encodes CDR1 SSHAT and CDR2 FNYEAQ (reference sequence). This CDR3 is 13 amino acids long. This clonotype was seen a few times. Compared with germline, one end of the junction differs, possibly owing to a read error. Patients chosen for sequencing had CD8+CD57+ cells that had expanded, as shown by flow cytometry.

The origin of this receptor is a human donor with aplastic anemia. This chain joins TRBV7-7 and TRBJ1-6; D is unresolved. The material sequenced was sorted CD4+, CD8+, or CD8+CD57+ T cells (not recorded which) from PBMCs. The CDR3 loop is CASSVQHGSPLHF. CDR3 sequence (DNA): TGTGCTAGCAGCGTCCAACACGGGTCACCCCTCCACTTT.